Listed below are T cell receptor beta chains from one sample, sequenced in a study of blood T cell repertoires in COVID-19. Libraries were prepared by immunoSEQ multiplex PCR; TCRdb keeps only in-frame clonotypes and omits some of them. The sample lists a few hundred thousand clones; roughly 87% were seen once. Specimen: PBMCs or T cells enriched from blood (not recorded which). These receptor sequences come from a woman aged 25 to 39 who had recovered from COVID-19. CDR3s include the opening cysteine and the closing phenylalanine or tryptophan. D genes are given only for firm matches. Some rows have no size entry. The others give once, few or many, or a class for an expanded clone.

D gene	V gene	clone size	J gene	CDR3 protein	CDR3 DNA
NA	TRBV11-2	NA	TRBJ2-4	CASSPFLAKNIQYF	TGTGCCAGCAGCCCGTTTCTAGCCAAAAACATTCAGTACTTC
NA	TRBV28	NA	TRBJ1-4	CASSLTTGNEKLFF	TGTGCCAGCAGTTTGACGACGGGTAATGAAAAACTGTTTTTT
TRBD1	TRBV5-6	NA	TRBJ1-3	CASSSYRGFSGNTIYF	TGTGCCAGCAGCTCTTACAGGGGTTTCTCTGGAAACACCATATATTTT
NA	TRBV28	NA	TRBJ1-2	CAISRGSGYTF	TGTGCCATCTCGCGAGGATCTGGCTACACCTTC
NA	TRBV5-5	NA	TRBJ2-7	CASSVTGNRAYEQYF	TGTGCCAGCAGCGTTACAGGGAATCGGGCGTACGAGCAGTACTTC
NA	TRBV6-1	once	TRBJ1-5	CASSEKGIAGYRGYQPQHF	TGTGCCAGCAGTGAGAAGGGTATCGCCGGCTATCGGGGGTATCAGCCCCAGCATTTT
NA	TRBV19	NA	TRBJ1-1	CASWRDTEAFF	TGTGCCAGCTGGAGGGACACTGAAGCTTTCTTT
TRBD1	TRBV7-8	NA	TRBJ1-5	CASSLNLVNRGLDQPQHF	TGTGCCAGCAGCTTAAATCTAGTTAACAGGGGGTTAGATCAGCCCCAGCATTTT
NA	TRBV6-5	once	TRBJ1-6	CAINFSGSYNSPLHF	TGTGCCATCAACTTCTCGGGCTCCTATAATTCACCCCTCCACTTT
TRBD1	TRBV4-2	NA	TRBJ1-1	CASSQDSGTGAIMNTEAFF	TGTGCCAGCAGCCAAGATAGTGGGACAGGGGCGATAATGAACACTGAAGCTTTCTTT
NA	TRBV4-2	NA	TRBJ1-5	CASSQAGLGQPQHF	TGTGCCAGCAGCCAAGCAGGGCTAGGGCAGCCCCAGCATTTT
TRBD1	TRBV11-2	NA	TRBJ1-1	CASDRGWGTEAFF	TGTGCCAGTGACAGGGGGTGGGGCACTGAAGCTTTCTTT
NA	TRBV2	NA	TRBJ1-1	CASTEGGLTEAFF	TGTGCCAGCACGGAGGGAGGGCTCACTGAAGCTTTCTTT
TRBD1	TRBV5-1	NA	TRBJ2-6	CASRQGAEGANVLTF	TGCGCCAGCAGACAGGGGGCGGAAGGGGCCAACGTCCTGACTTTC
NA	TRBV10-2	NA	TRBJ2-1	CASSESLATYNEQFF	TGCGCCAGCAGTGAGTCGTTAGCGACCTACAATGAGCAGTTCTTC
TRBD2	TRBV4-1	NA	TRBJ2-3	CASSQTTSGGRSDTQYF	TGCGCCAGCAGCCAAACCACTAGCGGGGGCCGGTCGGATACGCAGTATTTT
TRBD2	TRBV27	once	TRBJ2-3	CASRRTSGDLPDTQYF	TGTGCCAGCAGGCGGACTAGCGGGGACCTCCCAGATACGCAGTATTTT
TRBD1	TRBV5-1	once	TRBJ2-2	CASSEGQGTGELFF	TGCGCCAGCAGCGAGGGACAGGGCACCGGGGAGCTGTTTTTT
NA	TRBV5-1	NA	TRBJ2-7	CASSLEGGRYEQYF	TGCGCCAGCAGCTTGGAGGGAGGTCGCTACGAGCAGTACTTC
NA	TRBV11-2	NA	TRBJ2-2	CASPPEIPNTGELFF	TGTGCCAGCCCCCCCGAGATTCCAAACACCGGGGAGCTGTTTTTT
TRBD1	TRBV5-6	NA	TRBJ2-1	CASSWTGEGNEQFF	TGTGCCAGCAGCTGGACAGGGGAGGGAAATGAGCAGTTCTTC
TRBD1	TRBV5-8	NA	TRBJ1-6	CASSSPQGASPLHF	TGTGCCAGCAGCTCGCCTCAGGGGGCCTCACCCCTCCACTTT
TRBD1	TRBV11-2	once	TRBJ1-5	CASSYGTELNQPQHF	TGTGCCAGCAGCTACGGGACAGAATTAAATCAGCCCCAGCATTTT
TRBD2	TRBV5-5	NA	TRBJ2-4	CASSALANYKNIQYF	TGTGCCAGCAGCGCACTAGCGAACTACAAAAACATTCAGTACTTC
NA	TRBV7-2	once	TRBJ1-6	CASSSNHRDQGNSPLHF	TGTGCCAGCAGCTCCAACCACAGGGATCAGGGCAATTCACCCCTCCACTTT
TRBD2	TRBV7-2	NA	TRBJ2-3	CASSLGGGTNTDTQYF	TGTGCCAGCAGCCTCGGGGGAGGGACTAACACAGATACGCAGTATTTT
NA	TRBV6-5	NA	TRBJ2-1	CAGTSDGDSYNEQFF	TGTGCCGGAACCTCGGACGGGGACTCCTACAATGAGCAGTTCTTC
TRBD2	TRBV3-1/TRBV3-2	NA	TRBJ2-1	CASSQDGGGSYNEQFF	TGTGCCAGCAGCCAAGATGGCGGGGGCTCCTACAATGAGCAGTTCTTC
NA	TRBV27	NA	TRBJ2-3	CASSLGWRGTDTQYF	TGTGCCAGCAGTTTGGGCTGGCGGGGCACAGATACGCAGTATTTT
TRBD1	TRBV18	NA	TRBJ1-1	CASSPLQGANPEAFF	TGTGCCAGCTCACCACTTCAGGGGGCAAACCCTGAAGCTTTCTTT
TRBD1	TRBV28	NA	TRBJ2-7	CASRRGTGGYEQYF	TGTGCCAGCAGGCGTGGGACAGGGGGGTACGAGCAGTACTTC
NA	TRBV18	NA	TRBJ2-5	CASSPPVGETQYF	TGTGCCAGCTCACCACCGGTCGGGGAGACCCAGTACTTC